One T cell receptor (beta chain) is described in this entry. What it binds is unknown. These data come from a study of T cell responses to AZD1222 COVID-19 vaccine. The CDR3 length is 17 residues. Germline loops: CDR1 KGHSH, CDR2 LQKENI. V lost 3 bases, J lost 0 bases, and 17 bases lay in between. Study-wide results and caveats: No day 14 peak samples; only post-peak repertoires were characterized.

The protocol was immunoSEQ multiplex PCR, while the TCRdb copy is restricted to in-frame clones and leaves out a portion. Of just over 150,000 clones listed, roughly 90% were seen once; the top ten hold less than 1.6%. The specimen was peripheral blood, collected 28 days after the second AZD1222 dose. This chain links TRBV18 with TRBJ1-1; possibly TRBD1 for D (6 bases). This clonotype originated in an adult who received the AZD1222 COVID-19 vaccine. The chain's CDR3 is CASSPERGGGMNTEAFF. CDR3 in DNA: TGTGCCAGCTCACCTGAAAGGGGGGGAGGGATGAACACTGAAGCTTTCTTT.